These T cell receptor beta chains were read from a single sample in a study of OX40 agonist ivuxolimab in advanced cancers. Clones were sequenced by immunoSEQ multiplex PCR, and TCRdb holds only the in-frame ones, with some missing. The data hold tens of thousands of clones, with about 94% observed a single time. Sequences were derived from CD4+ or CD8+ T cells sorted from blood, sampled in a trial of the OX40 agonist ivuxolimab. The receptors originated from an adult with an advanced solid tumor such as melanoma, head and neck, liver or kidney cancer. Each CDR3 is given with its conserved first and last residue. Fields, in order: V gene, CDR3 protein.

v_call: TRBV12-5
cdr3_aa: CASGSTGTSEDNEQFF

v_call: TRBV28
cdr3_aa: CASSRTYVAYEQYF

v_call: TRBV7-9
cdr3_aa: CASSKTGYRGYTF

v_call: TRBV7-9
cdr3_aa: CASSQTGTGGEKLFF

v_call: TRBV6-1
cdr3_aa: CASSLWDSSTDTQYF

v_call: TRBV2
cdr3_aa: CASSTGPTLNTEAFF

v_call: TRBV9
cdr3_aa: CASSVDAGGRNEQFF

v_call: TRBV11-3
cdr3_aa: CASSLRGPTYEQYF

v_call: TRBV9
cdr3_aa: CASSVMAGGETQYF

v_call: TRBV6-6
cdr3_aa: CASSYSGGGELFF

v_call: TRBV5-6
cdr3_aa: CASSLAGVGSYEQYF

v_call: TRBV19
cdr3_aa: CASSIYNEQFF

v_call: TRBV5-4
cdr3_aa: CASSQHPTSGPYEQYF

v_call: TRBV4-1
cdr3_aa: CASSLTGGEQFF

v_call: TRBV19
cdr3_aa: CASILGQNTEAFF

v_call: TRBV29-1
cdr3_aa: CSVDGETNPDYGYTF

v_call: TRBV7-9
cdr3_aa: CASSPKTGSYEQYF

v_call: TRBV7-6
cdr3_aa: CASSLANGGEQFF

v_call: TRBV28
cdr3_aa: CASSLGAGALNEQFF

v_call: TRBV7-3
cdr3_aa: CASSPTSGGAVDTQYF

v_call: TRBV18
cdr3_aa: CASSPSDVGSYEQYF

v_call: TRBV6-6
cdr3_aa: CASSPGTATEAFF

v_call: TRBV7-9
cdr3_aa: CASSLATWDRHNEKLFF

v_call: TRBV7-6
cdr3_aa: CASSLAGVAYEQYF

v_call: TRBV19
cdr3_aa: CASSIGGGSYEQYF

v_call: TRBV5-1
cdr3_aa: CASSLVQITDTQYF

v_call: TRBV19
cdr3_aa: CASAPTRDGYEQYF

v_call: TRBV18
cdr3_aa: CASSPPARPDTGELFF

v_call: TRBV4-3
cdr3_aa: CASSQSDRGGYGYTF

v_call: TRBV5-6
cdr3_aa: CASSLLGANNQPQHF

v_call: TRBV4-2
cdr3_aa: CASSQLAGGAKNIQYF

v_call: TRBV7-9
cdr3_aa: CASSFSLDRSSYNEQFF

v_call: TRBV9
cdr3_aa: CASSGRYEREIGDTQYF

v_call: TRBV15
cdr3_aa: CATSRDGRQETQYF

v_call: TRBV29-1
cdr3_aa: CSVEVTSANEQFF

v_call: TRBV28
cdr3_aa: CASSRTGGPTNEKLFF

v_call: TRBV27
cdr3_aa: CASSLGGMNTEAFF

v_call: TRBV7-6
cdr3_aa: CASSYPPQGGSYTF

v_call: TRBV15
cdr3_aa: CATSRLDAGTGAYEQYF

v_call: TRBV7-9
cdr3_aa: CASSLSRGKETEAFF

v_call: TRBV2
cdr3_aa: CASSVGSSYNEQFF

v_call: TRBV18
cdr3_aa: CASSPRSAGEETQYF

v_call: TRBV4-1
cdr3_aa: CASSQGPSGAETQYF

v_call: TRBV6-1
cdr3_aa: CASSYSSYEQYF

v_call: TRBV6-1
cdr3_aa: CASSEMGLAGVSEQFF

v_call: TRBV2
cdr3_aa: CASSEYPEPTGYEQYF

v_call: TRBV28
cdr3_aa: CASSIEGFGNTIYF

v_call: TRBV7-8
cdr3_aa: CASSLSSGYNEQFF

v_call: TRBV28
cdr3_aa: CASSLDRGHYTEAFF

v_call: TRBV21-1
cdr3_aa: CASKRKGPDTQYF

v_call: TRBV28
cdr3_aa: CASSSLGRQPQHF

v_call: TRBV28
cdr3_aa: CASSPQWPNQPQHF

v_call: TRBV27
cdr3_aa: CASSLGTGGGKLFF

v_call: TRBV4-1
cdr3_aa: CASSHLTDSYEQYF

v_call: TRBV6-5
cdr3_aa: CASSSYRTSGYGEQYF

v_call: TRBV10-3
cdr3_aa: CAIRGTGGHEQYF

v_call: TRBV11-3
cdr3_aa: CASSSRAGELFF

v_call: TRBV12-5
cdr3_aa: CASGWSGGTQYF

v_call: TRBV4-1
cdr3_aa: CASSPADSSSYEQYF

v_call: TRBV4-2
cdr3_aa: CASSPQGQRGVSYEQYF